Below, 4 T cell receptor beta chains from the same sample are listed, as sequenced in a study of blood T cell repertoires in COVID-19. The assay was immunoSEQ multiplex PCR, and TCRdb's table has in-frame clones only and misses some. The data show roughly 250,000 clones, approximately 86% seen once. The sequenced sample consisted of PBMCs or T cells enriched from blood (not recorded which). All receptors derive from a woman between 45 and 60 years old who had recovered from COVID-19.

The chain links TRBV7-6 to TRBJ2-2, with TRBD2 as a possible D gene (5 bases). CDR1 and CDR2 from the germline V gene are SGHVS and FNYEAQ. The CDR3 consists of 15 residues. V dropped 1 base and J dropped 5 bases, with 11 bases sitting between them. The DNA for the CDR3 is TGTGCCAGCAGCTTAGGCCTAGCAGCGACCGGGGAGCTGTTTTTT. Translation gives CASSLGLAATGELFF.

The rearrangement joins TRBV10-3 to TRBJ1-4, with 8 bases lining up with TRBD1. Unmatched junction bases numbered 3, after V lost 10 bases and J lost 5 bases. Germline CDR1 is ENHRY and CDR2 is SYGVKD. CDR3 size: 12 residues. CDR3 bases: TGTGCCACAACAGGGGGGAATGAAAAACTGTTTTTT. Protein: CATTGGNEKLFF.

CDR3 sequence reads: CASSLPLGTEYTDTQYF. In nucleotides, the CDR3 is TGTGCCAGCAGCTTACCCCTCGGGACAGAATACACAGATACGCAGTATTTT. The chain couples TRBV11-2 to TRBJ2-3; 7 bases are shared with TRBD1. Looked up from germline, CDR1 is SGHAT and CDR2 is FQNNGV. V gave up 2 bases and J gave up 2 bases; unmatched junction bases: 10. The CDR3 is 17 amino acids. The full variable domain, rest sourced from reference TRBV11-2 and TRBJ2-3, is EAGVAQSPRYKIIEKRQSVAFWCNPISGHATLYWYQQILGQGPKLLIQFQNNGVVDDSQLPKDRFSAERLKGVDSTLKIQPAKLEDSAVYLCASSLPLGTEYTDTQYFGPGTRLTVL.

The V and J genes are TRBV9 and TRBJ1-3, with D possibly being TRBD1 (5 bases). The CDR3 sequence is 16 residues long. Germline lookup yields CDR1 SGDLS and CDR2 YYNGEE. Between the trimmed V and J ends, which lost 0 bases and 3 bases, there was a span of 13 bases. CDR3 sequence: CASSVGRADFGNTIYF. CDR3 bases: TGTGCCAGCAGCGTAGGCAGGGCTGATTTTGGAAACACCATATATTTT.